This TCR beta chain was captured by sequencing in a study of blood T cell repertoires in COVID-19. Background on the study: Collection of acute and convalescent COVID-19 samples took place in the United States, Italy and Spain. T cells, B-cell-depleted T cells, or PBMCs provided the cDNA or gDNA that served as material.

How the authors handled the data: Amplification from reference gene primers served as the basis for estimated nucleated cell counts. Profiling relied on immunoSEQ multiplex PCR, and the TCRdb table lists in-frame clones only, not all of them. That table gives V, J and clone size, and the DNA gave D and trimming. The table shows some 200,000 clones, with roughly 78% occurring only once. CDR1 SGHTS and CDR2 YDEGEE come from the germline V gene. CDR3 length: 15 amino acids. Between the trimmed V and J ends, which lost 0 bases and 9 bases, there was a span of 16 bases. Sequencing input: peripheral blood. The chain uses TRBV5-8 and TRBJ2-1, with no clear D. The TCR originated in a woman in her thirties or forties with acute or convalescent COVID-19. DNA of the CDR3: TGTGCCAGCAGCTTGGAGTTTGTGAGAGTCGGTGAGCAGTTCTTC. Encoded protein: CASSLEFVRVGEQFF.